This TCR beta chain comes out of a study of blood T cells in healthy people across ages. The authors ran a second PCR of roughly 6 to 12 cycles using a sample-barcoded 5' primer and a J-beta primer mix. TCRdb reanalysed the 5' RACE reads using MiXCR and keeps one entry per CDR3 protein. The profile shows 600,000 to 850,000 distinct CDR3 sequences, around 25% of them singletons. The CDR3 covers 17 residues. Trimming left V 2 bases short and J 1 base short, with 17 bases between. Germline CDR1 MDHEN, CDR2 SYDVKM. This clonotype occurred a few times. The same sample was also used in a study of T cells of mothers and their children. Per that paper: Donation came from a few healthy Caucasian mothers together with their six children. Among related mother-child pairs, overlap was slightly higher than in unrelated pairs, though not significantly.

Sequencing input: blood. The source of this sequence is a boy younger than 18 in good health. The chain couples TRBV28 to TRBJ2-5; D perhaps matches TRBD2 (5 bases). The CDR3 coding sequence is TGTGCCAGCAGTTTAAGCTTATCGGCGGGTTCCCAAGAGACCCAGTACTTC. Encoded protein: CASSLSLSAGSQETQYF.